These 19 T cell receptor beta chains originate from one sample sequenced in a study of blood T cell repertoires in COVID-19. Here immunoSEQ multiplex PCR was the method, and the copy in TCRdb shows in-frame clones only, minus some. This sample carries 180,000 or so clones, around 86% of them seen once, and the ten largest clones take approximately 5%. Sequenced: PBMCs or T cells enriched from blood (not recorded which). The receptor source for this set is a man in his forties with acute COVID-19.

CDR3 bases: TGTGCCACCAGTGACCCTAACACTGAAGCTTTCTTT. It codes for CATSDPNTEAFF. The chain couples TRBV24-1 to TRBJ1-1; no clear D gene. The CDR3 covers 12 residues. The germline CDR1 and CDR2 sequences are KGHDR and SFDVKD. Between the trimmed V and J ends, which lost 4 bases and 2 bases, there was a span of 4 bases.

The V and J genes are TRBV2 and TRBJ2-3, with a weak D call TRBD1 (5 bases). Per germline, CDR1 SNHLY and CDR2 FYNNEI. This CDR3 has 14 amino acids. V was trimmed by 6 bases and J by 3 bases, leaving 13 bases between them. The CDR3 DNA reads TGTGCCAGCAGCCCAGGGCTGGGGACAGATACGCAGTATTTT. Encoded protein: CASSPGLGTDTQYF. The full variable domain, with the rest looked up from reference TRBV2 and TRBJ2-3, is EPEVTQTPSHQVTQMGQEVILRCVPISNHLYFYWYRQILGQKVEFLVSFYNNEISEKSEIFDDQFSVERPDGSNFTLKIRSTKLEDSAMYFCASSPGLGTDTQYFGPGTRLTVL.

This chain links TRBV3-1 (or the pseudogene TRBV3-2) with TRBJ1-5, with D uncertain. The V end lost 4 bases, the J end lost 5 bases, and 9 bases lay between the germline ends. CDR1 and CDR2 (germline): LGHDT, YNNKEL (reference sequence). The CDR3 has 13 residues. CDR3 residues: CASSPLPDQPQHF. The CDR3 DNA reads TGTGCCAGCAGCCCACTCCCGGATCAGCCCCAGCATTTT.

J is TRBJ1-3 and V is TRBV6-5; D unclear. CDR1 and CDR2 (germline): MNHEY, SVGAGI. CDR3 size: 14 residues. With 6 bases removed from V and 1 base from J, the gap between germline ends came to 10 bases. The CDR3 sequence is CASRPTRSGNTIYF. CDR3 sequence (DNA): TGTGCCAGCAGACCAACAAGATCTGGAAACACCATATATTTT.

The V gene is TRBV5-1, the J gene TRBJ1-2; 8 nucleotides line up with TRBD1. Germline CDR1 SGHRS, CDR2 YFSETQ. Losses at the gene ends were 0 bases for V and 6 bases for J; bases not matched to a gene: 7. CDR3 length equals 15 residues. The CDR3 nucleotides are TGCGCCAGCAGCTTGGTTTCAGGGGGCTACGATGGCTACACCTTC. It encodes CASSLVSGGYDGYTF.

The chain carries TRBV27 and TRBJ2-1, with 7 nucleotides matching TRBD2. The CDR3 length is 15 residues. The trim removed 5 bases at V and 7 bases at J, leaving 11 bases unmatched. Germline V gives CDR1 MNHEY, CDR2 SMNVEV (reference sequence). The DNA for the CDR3 is TGTGCCAGCAGTCCTCTAGCGGCACCTCGGAATGAGCAGTTCTTC. Protein product: CASSPLAAPRNEQFF.

This clone has only one observation. This chain uses TRBV11-2 with TRBJ2-7; maybe TRBD2 (6 bases). Trimming cost V 6 bases and J 5 bases, with 14 bases left between them. Germline CDR1 reads SGHAT; CDR2 reads FQNNGV. The CDR3 contains 13 residues. DNA of the CDR3: TGTGCCAGCAGGCGGGGTTTCACCCACGAGCAGTACTTC. It specifies CASRRGFTHEQYF.

The chain recombines TRBV27 with TRBJ1-4; 7 positions agree with TRBD1. J was trimmed by 1 base and V by 7 bases; bases with no gene match: 18. The CDR3 totals 19 residues. The germline V gene encodes CDR1 MNHEY and CDR2 SMNVEV (reference sequence). The CDR3 DNA is TGTGCCAGCACCCTGGGTGAGACAGGGTATTTTGAAACTAATGAAAAACTGTTTTTT. The encoded protein is CASTLGETGYFETNEKLFF.

This clone was observed a handful of times. This chain joins TRBV7-8 and TRBJ1-1; D is possibly TRBD1 (6 bases). The germline V gene encodes CDR1 SGHVS and CDR2 FQNEAQ. CDR3 length: 15 amino acids. Trimming removed 1 base at V and 2 bases at J, with 11 bases between. The CDR3 nucleotides read TGTGCCAGCAGCTTAGTTGCGGGGGCCAACACTGAAGCTTTCTTT. The encoded protein is CASSLVAGANTEAFF.

The V call is TRBV4-2, the J call TRBJ2-1, with D possibly TRBD1 on 5 matching bases. V lost 2 bases, J lost 0 bases, and 8 bases lay in between. The CDR3 extends over 15 amino acids. CDR1 is LGHNA and CDR2 is YNFKEQ in the germline V gene. The CDR3 region has the DNA TGTGCCAGCAGCCAAAGGACAAGCTCCTACAATGAGCAGTTCTTC. It translates to CASSQRTSSYNEQFF.

This clone appeared a single time. V and J are TRBV4-1 and TRBJ2-5, with 8 bases identical to TRBD1. Germline CDR1 is MGHRA and CDR2 is YSYEKL. This CDR3 has 15 amino acids. The ends lost 0 bases at V and 4 bases at J; junction bases unmatched: 4. The CDR3: CASSQDPGQGETQYF. CDR3 nucleotides: TGCGCCAGCAGCCAAGACCCCGGACAGGGAGAGACCCAGTACTTC.

The J gene is TRBJ1-5, the V gene TRBV24-1, with 10 positions matching TRBD1. V was pared by 2 bases and J by 2 bases, with 5 bases of the junction left unmatched. The CDR3 sequence is 17 residues long. CDR1 KGHDR and CDR2 SFDVKD come from the germline V gene. This CDR3 is CATSDSGTGAGNQPQHF. The DNA of the CDR3 is TGTGCCACCAGTGATTCGGGGACAGGGGCAGGCAATCAGCCCCAGCATTTT.

The V and J genes are TRBV30 and TRBJ2-7, with a possible D match to TRBD2 (5 bases). The CDR3 covers 14 residues. Germline V gives CDR1 GTSNPN, CDR2 SVGIG (reference sequence). V was clipped by 4 bases and J by 4 bases, with 17 bases between them. The DNA for the CDR3 is TGTGCCTGGAAGCCGTCAACGGGGATTTACGAGCAGTACTTC. This encodes CAWKPSTGIYEQYF. The full variable domain, in which reference TRBV30 and TRBJ2-7 provide the parts outside the CDR3, is SQTIHQWPATLVQPVGSPLSLECTVEGTSNPNLYWYRQAAGRGLQLLFYSVGIGQISSEVPQNLSASRPQDRQFILSSKKLLLSDSGFYLCAWKPSTGIYEQYFGPGTRLTVT.

V usage is TRBV2 and J usage is TRBJ1-2; tentatively, D is TRBD1 (5 bases). CDR3 length: 14 residues. Trimming took off 4 bases at V and 3 bases at J, with 12 bases between the two ends. CDR1 and CDR2 (germline): SNHLY, FYNNEI. CDR3 coding DNA: TGTGCCAGCAGTGGGGTAGGGGTAGACTATGGCTACACCTTC. Translated, it gives CASSGVGVDYGYTF. The full variable domain, with the rest looked up from reference TRBV2 and TRBJ1-2, is EPEVTQTPSHQVTQMGQEVILRCVPISNHLYFYWYRQILGQKVEFLVSFYNNEISEKSEIFDDQFSVERPDGSNFTLKIRSTKLEDSAMYFCASSGVGVDYGYTFGSGTRLTVV.

The chain employs TRBV4-3 and TRBJ2-3; TRBD2 matches at 11 bases. The J segment lost 5 bases and the V segment lost 0 bases, leaving 7 bases of the junction unmatched. This CDR3 spans 17 amino acids. Germline V gives CDR1 LGHNA, CDR2 YSLEER. CDR3 region: CASSQETLGLAGDTQYF. DNA of the CDR3: TGCGCCAGCAGCCAAGAAACCCTAGGACTAGCGGGAGATACGCAGTATTTT.

V is TRBV21-1 and J is TRBJ2-1; the D segment call TRBD1 is taken from the table without a DNA check. TRBV21-1 is tagged as a pseudogene. This CDR3 comprises 16 residues. CDR3 in DNA: TGTGCCAGCAGCACAGACAGGAAAAGCTCCTACAATGAGCAGTTCTTC. This sequence encodes CASSTDRKSSYNEQFF.

The J gene is TRBJ1-5, the V gene TRBV7-2, with D tentatively TRBD1 (5 bases). The CDR3 length is 16 residues. V was clipped by 4 bases and J by 4 bases, with 17 bases between them. CDR1 is SGHTA, CDR2 FQGNSA, per germline. The CDR3 here is CASSWTRLGGNQPQHF. The CDR3 bases are TGTGCCAGCAGCTGGACCCGTCTCGGGGGTAATCAGCCCCAGCATTTT. The whole variable domain, filled in from reference TRBV7-2 and TRBJ1-5, reads GAGVSQSPSNKVTEKGKDVELRCDPISGHTALYWYRQSLGQGLEFLIYFQGNSAPDKSGLPSDRFSAERTGGSVSTLTIQRTQQEDSAVYLCASSWTRLGGNQPQHFGDGTRLSIL.

The chain links TRBV30 to TRBJ2-5; TRBD1 aligns across 7 bases. Germline values: CDR1 GTSNPN, CDR2 SVGIG (reference sequence). V was pared by 1 base and J by 5 bases, with 7 bases of the junction left unmatched. The CDR3 is made up of 14 amino acids. The CDR3 loop reads CAWSEMGQSETQYF. The CDR3 DNA follows: TGTGCCTGGAGTGAGATGGGACAGTCCGAGACCCAGTACTTC.

The chain recombines TRBV5-1 with TRBJ2-5; D uncertain. The CDR3 has 14 residues. With 2 bases removed from V and 1 base from J, the gap between germline ends came to 9 bases. Germline lookup yields CDR1 SGHRS and CDR2 YFSETQ. CDR3 bases: TGCGCCAGCAGCTTCTCCCAGGTCCAAGAGACCCAGTACTTC. It translates to CASSFSQVQETQYF.